This T cell receptor (beta chain) was observed in a study of blood T cell repertoires in COVID-19. As for the study in general: T cells, B-cell-depleted T cells, or PBMCs supplied cDNA or gDNA.

V gave up 6 bases and J gave up 5 bases; unmatched junction bases: 7. The CDR3 consists of 14 residues. The germline V gene encodes CDR1 MNHEY and CDR2 SVGAGI. TCRdb's copy holds only in-frame clones and misses some; the assay was immunoSEQ multiplex PCR. This repertoire shows roughly 190,000 clones, about four fifths found once; its top ten account for approximately 6.9%. The sample comprised peripheral blood. The J gene is TRBJ1-1, the V gene TRBV6-5; 9 bases match TRBD1. This receptor was obtained from a man aged 60 to 69 with acute or convalescent COVID-19. The CDR3 DNA follows: TGTGCCAGCAGCCCCGGACAGGGGTGGACTGAAGCTTTCTTT. It specifies CASSPGQGWTEAFF.